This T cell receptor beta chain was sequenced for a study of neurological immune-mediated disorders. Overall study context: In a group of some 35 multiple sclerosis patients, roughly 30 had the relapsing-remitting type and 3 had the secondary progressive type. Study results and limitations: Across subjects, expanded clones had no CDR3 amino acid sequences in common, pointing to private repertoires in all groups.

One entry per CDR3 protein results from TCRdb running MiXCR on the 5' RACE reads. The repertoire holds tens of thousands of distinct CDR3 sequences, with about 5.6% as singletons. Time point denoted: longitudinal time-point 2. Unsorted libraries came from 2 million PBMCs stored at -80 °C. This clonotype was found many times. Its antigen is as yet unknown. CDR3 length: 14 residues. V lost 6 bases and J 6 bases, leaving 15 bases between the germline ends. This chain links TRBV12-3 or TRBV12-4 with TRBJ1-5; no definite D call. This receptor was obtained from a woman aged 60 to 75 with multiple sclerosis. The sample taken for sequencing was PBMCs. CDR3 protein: CASSLGGDAQPQHF. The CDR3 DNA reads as TGTGCCAGCAGCCTAGGCGGGGATGCTCAGCCCCAGCATTTT.